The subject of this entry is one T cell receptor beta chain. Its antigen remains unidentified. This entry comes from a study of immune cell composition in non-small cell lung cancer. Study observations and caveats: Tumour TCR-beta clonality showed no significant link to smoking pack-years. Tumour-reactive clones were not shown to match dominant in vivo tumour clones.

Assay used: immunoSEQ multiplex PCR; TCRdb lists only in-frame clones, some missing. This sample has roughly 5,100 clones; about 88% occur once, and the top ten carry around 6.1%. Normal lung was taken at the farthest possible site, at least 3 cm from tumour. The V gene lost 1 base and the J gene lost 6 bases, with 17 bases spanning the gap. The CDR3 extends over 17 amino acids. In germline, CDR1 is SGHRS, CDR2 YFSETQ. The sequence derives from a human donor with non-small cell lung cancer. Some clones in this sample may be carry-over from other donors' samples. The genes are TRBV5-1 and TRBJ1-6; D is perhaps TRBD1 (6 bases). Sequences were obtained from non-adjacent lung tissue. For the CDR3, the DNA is TGCGCCAGCAGCTTGACCTACCAGGGGAGGGGTAATTCACCCCTCCACTTT. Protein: CASSLTYQGRGNSPLHF.